Presented here are 6 T cell receptor beta chains from one specimen sequenced in a study of shared clonotypes between healthy human individuals. Some clones are missing from TCRdb's copy, which holds only in-frame ones; the method was immunoSEQ multiplex PCR. This sample yields over 2 million clones, of which about 90% are seen a single time; around 0.4% belongs to the top ten. Sequenced material: naive CD4+ T cells from PBMCs. The subset was: CD45RA+ positively selected. All receptors derive from a man aged 18 to 30 in good health. Some clones in this sample may be carry-over from other donors' samples.

CDR3 in amino acids: CASRASSGDEKLFF. The CDR3 DNA reads TGTGCCAGCAGGGCCTCTTCGGGGGACGAAAAACTGTTTTTT. The V gene is TRBV6-1, the J gene TRBJ1-4, with D tentatively TRBD1 (5 bases). Germline V gene lookup returns CDR1 MNHNS and CDR2 SASEGT. The V end lost 6 bases, the J end lost 8 bases, and 16 bases lay between the germline ends. CDR3 length equals 14 residues.

The gene calls are TRBV11-1 and TRBJ2-1; D is perhaps TRBD2 (5 bases). The CDR3 runs 16 residues. V gave up 1 base and J gave up 2 bases, with 12 bases separating them. CDR1 is SGHAT and CDR2 is FQDESV in the germline V gene (reference sequence). The CDR3, as DNA: TGTGCCAGCAGCTTAGGTGCGGGCAGCGCCTACAATGAGCAGTTCTTC. Protein: CASSLGAGSAYNEQFF.

The sample holds one count of this clone. J is TRBJ2-5 and V is TRBV4-1; D is unresolved. The germline V gene has CDR1 MGHRA and CDR2 YSYEKL. Trimming shortened V by 3 bases and J by 2 bases, and 10 bases separated the two germline ends. The CDR3 runs 14 residues. Here the CDR3 DNA reads TGCGCCAGCAGCCATGGTAGCAATCAAGAGACCCAGTACTTC. Translating it yields CASSHGSNQETQYF.

The rearrangement links TRBV4-1 to TRBJ2-5; possibly TRBD1 for D (5 bases). The CDR3 totals 14 residues. V gave up 4 bases and J gave up 2 bases, with 11 bases separating them. Per the germline V gene, CDR1 is MGHRA and CDR2 is YSYEKL. CDR3 sequence: CASSRQGQQETQYF. The CDR3 region has the DNA TGCGCCAGCAGCCGCCAGGGTCAACAAGAGACCCAGTACTTC.

CDR3 in amino acids: CASSEAPRAADTQYF. In nucleotides, the CDR3 is TGTGCCAGCAGTGAGGCCCCCCGCGCGGCAGATACGCAGTATTTT. The gene calls are TRBV6-1 and TRBJ2-3; D is unclear. The V and J ends lost 3 bases and 4 bases respectively, with 14 bases between them. Germline V gene sequence: CDR1 MNHNS, CDR2 SASEGT. The CDR3 has 15 residues.

V and J are TRBV28 and TRBJ2-5, with 7 nucleotides matching TRBD1. V gave up 6 bases and J gave up 3 bases; unmatched junction bases: 7. CDR1 and CDR2 from the germline V gene are MDHEN and SYDVKM. The length of the CDR3 is 14 residues. The CDR3 reads CASSFLDRKETQYF. The CDR3 region has the DNA TGTGCCAGCAGCTTCTTGGACAGGAAAGAGACCCAGTACTTC. The entire variable domain, with the rest obtained from reference TRBV28 and TRBJ2-5, is as follows: DVKVTQSSRYLVKRTGEKVFLECVQDMDHENMFWYRQDPGLGLRLIYFSYDVKMKEKGDIPEGYSVSREKKERFSLILESASTNQTSMYLCASSFLDRKETQYFGPGTRLLVL.